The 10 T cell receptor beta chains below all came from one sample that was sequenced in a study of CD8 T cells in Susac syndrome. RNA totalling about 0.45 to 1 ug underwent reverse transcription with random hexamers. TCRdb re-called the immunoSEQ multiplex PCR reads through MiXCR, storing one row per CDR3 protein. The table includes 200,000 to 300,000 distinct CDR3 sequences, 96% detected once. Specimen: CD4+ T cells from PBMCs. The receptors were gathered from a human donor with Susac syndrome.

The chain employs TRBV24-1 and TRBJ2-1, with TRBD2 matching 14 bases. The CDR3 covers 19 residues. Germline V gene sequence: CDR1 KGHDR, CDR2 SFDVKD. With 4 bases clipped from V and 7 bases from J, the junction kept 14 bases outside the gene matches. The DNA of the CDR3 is TGTGCCACCAGTGACTCCAGGACTAGCGGGAGGCGTGCGCGGAATGAGCAGTTCTTC. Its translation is CATSDSRTSGRRARNEQFF.

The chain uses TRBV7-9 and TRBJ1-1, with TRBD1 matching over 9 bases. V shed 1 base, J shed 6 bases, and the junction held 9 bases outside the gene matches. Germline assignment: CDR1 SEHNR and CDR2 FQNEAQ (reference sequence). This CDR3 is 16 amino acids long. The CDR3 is CASSLGTGVRRAEAFF. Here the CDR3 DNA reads TGTGCCAGCAGCTTAGGGACAGGGGTTCGAAGGGCTGAAGCTTTCTTT.

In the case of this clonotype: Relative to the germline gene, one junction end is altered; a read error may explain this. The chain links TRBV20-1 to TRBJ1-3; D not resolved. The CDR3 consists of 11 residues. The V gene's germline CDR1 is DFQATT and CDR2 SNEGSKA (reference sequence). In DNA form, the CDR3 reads TGTGCTCGGCAGTTTGGAAACACCATATATTTT. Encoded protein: CARQFGNTIYF.

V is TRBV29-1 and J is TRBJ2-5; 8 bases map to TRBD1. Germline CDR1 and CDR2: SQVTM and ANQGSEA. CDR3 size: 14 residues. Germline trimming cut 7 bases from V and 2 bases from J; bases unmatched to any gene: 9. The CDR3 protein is CSGGQGRGQETQYF. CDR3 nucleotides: TGCAGCGGTGGACAGGGAAGGGGGCAAGAGACCCAGTACTTC.

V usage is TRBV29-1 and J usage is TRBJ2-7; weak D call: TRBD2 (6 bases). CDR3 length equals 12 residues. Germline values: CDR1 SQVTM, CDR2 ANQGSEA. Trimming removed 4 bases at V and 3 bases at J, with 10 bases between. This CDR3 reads CSVGSGSYEQYF. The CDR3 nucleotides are TGCAGCGTTGGATCCGGGAGCTACGAGCAGTACTTC.

The CDR3 loop reads CAAGRYTDTQYF. CDR3 nucleotide sequence: TGTGCCGCGGGGCGGTACACAGATACGCAGTATTTT. V gene TRBV15 combines with J gene TRBJ2-3, with D possibly TRBD2 on 6 matching bases. The germline V and J ends were trimmed by 11 bases and 2 bases, with 11 bases remaining between them. This CDR3 spans 12 amino acids. Germline CDR1 reads LNHNV; CDR2 reads YYDKDF (reference sequence).

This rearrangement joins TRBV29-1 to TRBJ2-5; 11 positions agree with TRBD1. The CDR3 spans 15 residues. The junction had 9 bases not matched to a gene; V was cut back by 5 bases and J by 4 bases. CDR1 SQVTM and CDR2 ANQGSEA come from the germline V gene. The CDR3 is CSVSTWDRGVETQYF. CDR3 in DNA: TGCAGCGTTTCCACCTGGGACAGGGGGGTAGAGACCCAGTACTTC.

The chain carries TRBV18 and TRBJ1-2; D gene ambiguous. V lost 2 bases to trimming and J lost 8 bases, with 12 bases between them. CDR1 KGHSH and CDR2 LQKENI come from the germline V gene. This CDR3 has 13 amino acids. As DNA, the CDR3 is TGTGCCAGCTCACCAACAGACTTAGGGGGCTACACCTTC. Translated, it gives CASSPTDLGGYTF.

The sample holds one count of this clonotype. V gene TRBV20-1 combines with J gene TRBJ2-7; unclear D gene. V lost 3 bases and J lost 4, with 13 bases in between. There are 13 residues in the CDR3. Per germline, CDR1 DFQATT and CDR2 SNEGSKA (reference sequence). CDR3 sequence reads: CSASPTVHYEQYF. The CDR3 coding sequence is TGCAGTGCTAGCCCCACCGTGCATTACGAGCAGTACTTC.

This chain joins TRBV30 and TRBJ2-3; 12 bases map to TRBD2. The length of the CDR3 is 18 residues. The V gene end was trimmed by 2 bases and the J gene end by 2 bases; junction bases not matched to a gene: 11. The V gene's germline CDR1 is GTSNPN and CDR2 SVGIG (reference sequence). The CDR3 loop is CAWSKSRTSGTFTDTQYF. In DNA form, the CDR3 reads TGTGCCTGGAGTAAAAGCAGGACTAGCGGGACCTTCACAGATACGCAGTATTTT.